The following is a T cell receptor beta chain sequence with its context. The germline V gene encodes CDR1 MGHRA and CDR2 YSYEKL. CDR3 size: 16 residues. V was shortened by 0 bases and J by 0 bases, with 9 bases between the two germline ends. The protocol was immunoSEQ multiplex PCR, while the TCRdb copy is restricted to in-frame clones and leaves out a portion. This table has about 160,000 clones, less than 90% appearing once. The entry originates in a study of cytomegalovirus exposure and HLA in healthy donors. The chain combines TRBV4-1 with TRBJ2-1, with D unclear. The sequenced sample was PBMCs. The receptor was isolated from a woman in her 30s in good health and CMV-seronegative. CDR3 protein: CASSQEGAASYNEQFF. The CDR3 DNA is TGCGCCAGCAGCCAAGAGGGCGCCGCCTCCTACAATGAGCAGTTCTTC.